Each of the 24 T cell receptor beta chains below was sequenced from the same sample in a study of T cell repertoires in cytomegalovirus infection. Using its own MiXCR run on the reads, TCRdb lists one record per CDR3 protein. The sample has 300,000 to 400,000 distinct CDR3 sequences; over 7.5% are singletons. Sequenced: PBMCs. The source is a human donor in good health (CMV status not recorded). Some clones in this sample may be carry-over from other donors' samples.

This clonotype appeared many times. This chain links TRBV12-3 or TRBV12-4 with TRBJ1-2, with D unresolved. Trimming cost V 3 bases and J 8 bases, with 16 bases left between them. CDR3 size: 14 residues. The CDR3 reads CASSFSPAAGGYTF. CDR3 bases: TGTGCCAGCAGTTTCTCTCCGGCCGCGGGGGGCTACACCTTC.

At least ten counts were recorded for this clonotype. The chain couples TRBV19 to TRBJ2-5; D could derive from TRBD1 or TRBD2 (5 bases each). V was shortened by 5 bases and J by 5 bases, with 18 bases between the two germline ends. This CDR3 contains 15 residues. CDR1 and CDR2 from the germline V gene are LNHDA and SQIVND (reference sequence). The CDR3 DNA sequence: TGTGCCAGTAGTTCCTCCGGACATCGCGGGGAGACCCAGTACTTC. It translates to CASSSSGHRGETQYF.

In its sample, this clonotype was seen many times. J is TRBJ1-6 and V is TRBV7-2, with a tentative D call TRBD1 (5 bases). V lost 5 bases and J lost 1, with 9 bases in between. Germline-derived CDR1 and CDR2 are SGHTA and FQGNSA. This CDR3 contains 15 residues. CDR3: CASSGGASYNSPLHF. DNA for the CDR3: TGTGCCAGCAGCGGGGGTGCGTCCTATAATTCACCCCTCCACTTT.

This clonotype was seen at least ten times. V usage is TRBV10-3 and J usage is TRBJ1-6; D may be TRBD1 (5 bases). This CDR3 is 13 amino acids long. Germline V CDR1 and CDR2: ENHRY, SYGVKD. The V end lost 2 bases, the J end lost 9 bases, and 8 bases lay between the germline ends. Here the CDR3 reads CAISEQGVSPLHF. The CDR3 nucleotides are TGTGCCATCAGTGAGCAGGGAGTTTCACCCCTCCACTTT.

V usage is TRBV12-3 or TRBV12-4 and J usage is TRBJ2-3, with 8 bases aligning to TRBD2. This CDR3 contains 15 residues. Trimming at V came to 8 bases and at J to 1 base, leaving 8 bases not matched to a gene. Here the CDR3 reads CASGASGSGTDTQYF. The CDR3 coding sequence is TGTGCCAGCGGCGCTAGCGGGTCCGGCACAGATACGCAGTATTTT.

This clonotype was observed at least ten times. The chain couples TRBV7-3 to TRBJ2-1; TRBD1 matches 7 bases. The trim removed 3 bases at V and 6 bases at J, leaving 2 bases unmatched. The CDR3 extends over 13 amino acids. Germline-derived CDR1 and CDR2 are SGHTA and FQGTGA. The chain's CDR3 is CASSFGTANEQFF. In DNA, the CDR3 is TGTGCCAGCAGCTTTGGGACAGCCAATGAGCAGTTCTTC.

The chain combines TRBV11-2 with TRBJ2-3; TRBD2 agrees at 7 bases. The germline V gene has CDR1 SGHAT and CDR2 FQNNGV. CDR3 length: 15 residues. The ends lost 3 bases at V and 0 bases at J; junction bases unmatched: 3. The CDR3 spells CASSFRTRSTDTQYF. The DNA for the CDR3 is TGTGCCAGCAGCTTTCGGACTAGAAGCACAGATACGCAGTATTTT.

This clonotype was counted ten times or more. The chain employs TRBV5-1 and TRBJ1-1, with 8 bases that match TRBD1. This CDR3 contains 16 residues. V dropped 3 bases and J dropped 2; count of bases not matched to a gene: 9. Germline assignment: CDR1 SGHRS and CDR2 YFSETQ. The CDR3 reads CASSSTGEVSNTEAFF. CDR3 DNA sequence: TGCGCCAGCAGCTCGACAGGGGAGGTTTCCAACACTGAAGCTTTCTTT.

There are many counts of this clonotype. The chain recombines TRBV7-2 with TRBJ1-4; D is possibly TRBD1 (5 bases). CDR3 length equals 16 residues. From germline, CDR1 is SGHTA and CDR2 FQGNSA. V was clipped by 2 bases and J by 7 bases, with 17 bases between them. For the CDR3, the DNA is TGTGCCAGCAGCTTAAATAGTCCGGGAAGGGGTGAAAAACTGTTTTTT. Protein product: CASSLNSPGRGEKLFF.

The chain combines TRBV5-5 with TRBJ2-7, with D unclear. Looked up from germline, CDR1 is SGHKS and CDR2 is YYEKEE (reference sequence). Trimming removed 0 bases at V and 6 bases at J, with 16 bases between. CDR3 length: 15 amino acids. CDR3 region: CASSLAGGRNVEQYF. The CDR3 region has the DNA TGTGCCAGCAGCTTGGCCGGTGGGCGGAATGTCGAGCAGTACTTC.

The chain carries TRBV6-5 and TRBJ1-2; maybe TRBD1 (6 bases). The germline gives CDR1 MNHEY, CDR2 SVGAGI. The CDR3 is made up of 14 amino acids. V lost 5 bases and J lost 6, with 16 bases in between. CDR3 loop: CASSPLAGANGYTF. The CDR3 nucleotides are TGTGCCAGCAGTCCCCTAGCGGGGGCGAATGGCTACACCTTC.

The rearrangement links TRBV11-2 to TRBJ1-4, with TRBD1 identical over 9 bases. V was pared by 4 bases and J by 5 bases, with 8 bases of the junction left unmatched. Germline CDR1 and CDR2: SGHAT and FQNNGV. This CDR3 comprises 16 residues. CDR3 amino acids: CASSSRDRVQNEKLFF. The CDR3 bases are TGTGCCAGCAGCTCGCGGGACAGGGTTCAGAATGAAAAACTGTTTTTT.

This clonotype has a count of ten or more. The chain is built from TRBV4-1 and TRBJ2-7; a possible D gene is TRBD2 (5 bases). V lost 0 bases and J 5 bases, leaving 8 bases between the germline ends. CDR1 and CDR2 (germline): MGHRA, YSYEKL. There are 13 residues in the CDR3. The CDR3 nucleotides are TGCGCCAGCAGCCAAGATCGCGGGCACGAGCAGTACTTC. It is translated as CASSQDRGHEQYF.

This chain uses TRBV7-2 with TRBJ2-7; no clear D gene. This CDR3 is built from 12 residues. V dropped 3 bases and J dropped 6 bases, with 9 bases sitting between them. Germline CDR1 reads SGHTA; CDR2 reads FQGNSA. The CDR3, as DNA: TGTGCCAGCAGCTTTAACGGGTTCGAGCAGTACTTC. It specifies CASSFNGFEQYF. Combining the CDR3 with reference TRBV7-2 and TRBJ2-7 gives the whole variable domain GAGVSQSPSNKVTEKGKDVELRCDPISGHTALYWYRQSLGQGLEFLIYFQGNSAPDKSGLPSDRFSAERTGGSVSTLTIQRTQQEDSAVYLCASSFNGFEQYFGPGTRLTVT.

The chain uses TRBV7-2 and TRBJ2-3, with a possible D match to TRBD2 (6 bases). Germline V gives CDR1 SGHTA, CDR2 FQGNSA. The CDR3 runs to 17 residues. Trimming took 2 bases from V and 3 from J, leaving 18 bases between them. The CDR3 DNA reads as TGTGCCAGCAGCTTAAGGGCCGGGACTCTGAGGACAGATACGCAGTATTTT. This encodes CASSLRAGTLRTDTQYF.

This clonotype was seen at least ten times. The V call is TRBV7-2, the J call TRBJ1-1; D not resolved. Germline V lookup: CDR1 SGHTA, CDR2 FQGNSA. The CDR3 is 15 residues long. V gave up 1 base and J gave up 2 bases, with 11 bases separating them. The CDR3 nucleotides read TGTGCCAGCAGCTTAGTTCTGCCTCTAAACACTGAAGCTTTCTTT. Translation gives CASSLVLPLNTEAFF.

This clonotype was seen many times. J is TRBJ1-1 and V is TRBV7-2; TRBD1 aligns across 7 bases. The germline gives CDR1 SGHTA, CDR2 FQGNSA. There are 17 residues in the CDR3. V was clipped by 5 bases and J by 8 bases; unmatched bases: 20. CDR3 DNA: TGTGCCAGCAGCCTCCTCCCTTCCGGGACAGAAGATGTGGAAGCTTTCTTT. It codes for CASSLLPSGTEDVEAFF.

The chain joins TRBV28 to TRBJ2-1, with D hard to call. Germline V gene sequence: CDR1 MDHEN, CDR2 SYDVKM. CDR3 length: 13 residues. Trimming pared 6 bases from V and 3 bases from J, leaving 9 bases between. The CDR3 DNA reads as TGTGCCAGCAGGTCGGACCGCTACAATGAGCAGTTCTTC. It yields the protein CASRSDRYNEQFF.

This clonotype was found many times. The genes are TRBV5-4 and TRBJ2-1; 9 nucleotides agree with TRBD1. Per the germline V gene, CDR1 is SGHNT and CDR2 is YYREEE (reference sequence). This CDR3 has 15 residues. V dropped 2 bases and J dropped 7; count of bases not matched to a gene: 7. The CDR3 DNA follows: TGTGCCAGCAGCTTTGCGGGACAGGGTAAGAATGAGCAGTTCTTC. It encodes CASSFAGQGKNEQFF.

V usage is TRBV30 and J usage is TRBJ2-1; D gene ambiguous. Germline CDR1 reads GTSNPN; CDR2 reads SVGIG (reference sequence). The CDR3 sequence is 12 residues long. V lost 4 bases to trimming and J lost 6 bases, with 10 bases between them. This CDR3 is CAWNQRRNEQFF. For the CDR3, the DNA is TGTGCCTGGAATCAGAGACGCAATGAGCAGTTCTTC.

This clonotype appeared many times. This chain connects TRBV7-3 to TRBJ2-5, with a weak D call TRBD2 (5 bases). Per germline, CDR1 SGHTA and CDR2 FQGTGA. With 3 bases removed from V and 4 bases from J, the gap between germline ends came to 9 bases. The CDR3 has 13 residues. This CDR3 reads CASSFGAGETQYF. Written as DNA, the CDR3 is TGTGCCAGCAGCTTTGGTGCGGGAGAGACCCAGTACTTC.

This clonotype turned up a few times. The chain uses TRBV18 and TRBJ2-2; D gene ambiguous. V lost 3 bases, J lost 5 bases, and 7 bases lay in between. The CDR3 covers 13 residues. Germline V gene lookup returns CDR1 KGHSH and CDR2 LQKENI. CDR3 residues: CASSPQETGELFF. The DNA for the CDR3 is TGTGCCAGCTCACCGCAGGAAACCGGGGAGCTGTTTTTT.

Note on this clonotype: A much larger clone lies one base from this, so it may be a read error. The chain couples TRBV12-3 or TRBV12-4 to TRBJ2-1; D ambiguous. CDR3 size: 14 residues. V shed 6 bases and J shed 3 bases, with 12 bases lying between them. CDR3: CASSSLGSYNEQFF. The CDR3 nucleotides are TGTGCCAGCAGCAGTTTGGGCAGCTACAATGAGCAGTTCTTC.

CDR3 bases: TGTGCCAGCAGCCCGCAGACAGGGCCCTTCGAGGGAAACACCATATATTTT. Translation: CASSPQTGPFEGNTIYF. This chain uses TRBV7-9 with TRBJ1-3, with TRBD1 identical over 7 bases. The V segment lost 5 bases and the J segment 4 bases; nucleotides outside the gene matches: 14. The CDR3 contains 17 residues. Looked up from germline, CDR1 is SEHNR and CDR2 is FQNEAQ (reference sequence).